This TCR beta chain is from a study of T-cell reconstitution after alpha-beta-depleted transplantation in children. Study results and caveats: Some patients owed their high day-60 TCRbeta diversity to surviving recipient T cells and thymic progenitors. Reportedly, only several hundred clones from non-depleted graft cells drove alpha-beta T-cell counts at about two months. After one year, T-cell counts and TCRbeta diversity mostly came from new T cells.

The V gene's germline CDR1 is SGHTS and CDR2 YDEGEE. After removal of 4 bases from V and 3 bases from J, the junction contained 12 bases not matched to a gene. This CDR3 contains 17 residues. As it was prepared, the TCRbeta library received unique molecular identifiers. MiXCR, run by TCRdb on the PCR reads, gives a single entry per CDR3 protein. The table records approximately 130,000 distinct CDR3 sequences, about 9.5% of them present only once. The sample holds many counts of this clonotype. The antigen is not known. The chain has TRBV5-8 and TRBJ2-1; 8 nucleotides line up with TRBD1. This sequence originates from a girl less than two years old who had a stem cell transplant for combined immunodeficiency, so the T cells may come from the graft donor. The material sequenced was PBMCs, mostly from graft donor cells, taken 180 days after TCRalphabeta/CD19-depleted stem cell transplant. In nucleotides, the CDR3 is TGTGCCAGCAGCCCTTGGAAGACAGGGGCTTACTACAATGAGCAGTTCTTC. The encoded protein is CASSPWKTGAYYNEQFF.